This T cell receptor (beta chain) was documented in a study of T cells after yellow fever vaccination. The CDR3 runs 14 residues. From germline, CDR1 is SNHLY and CDR2 FYNNEI. V was cut by 2 bases and J by 3 bases, with 7 bases left in between. Study-wide findings and caveats: Among all clonotypes, a small share was observed in both CD4 and CD8 compartments. Contaminating bulk clonotypes could be abundant in FACS-sorted repertoires. In post-booster samples, most primary-vaccination clones reappeared (about 96% CD4, roughly 90% CD8).

A universal primer site and UMIs were added as TCR cDNA was made by 5'RACE template switching. Each CDR3 protein is one row after TCRdb ran MiXCR on the 5' RACE reads. This sample has 450,000 to 550,000 distinct CDR3 sequences, with 20% to 25% found just once. For this clonotype: Its antigen remains unknown.

Sequences were derived from PBMCs, sampled more than 20 days after the first yellow fever vaccination. This receptor was taken from a young man who received the YFV17D yellow fever vaccine. The rearrangement joins TRBV2 to TRBJ2-2; D gene ambiguous. CDR3 bases: TGTGCCAGCAGTGAACAGTCGTACACCGGGGAGCTGTTTTTT. This translates into CASSEQSYTGELFF.